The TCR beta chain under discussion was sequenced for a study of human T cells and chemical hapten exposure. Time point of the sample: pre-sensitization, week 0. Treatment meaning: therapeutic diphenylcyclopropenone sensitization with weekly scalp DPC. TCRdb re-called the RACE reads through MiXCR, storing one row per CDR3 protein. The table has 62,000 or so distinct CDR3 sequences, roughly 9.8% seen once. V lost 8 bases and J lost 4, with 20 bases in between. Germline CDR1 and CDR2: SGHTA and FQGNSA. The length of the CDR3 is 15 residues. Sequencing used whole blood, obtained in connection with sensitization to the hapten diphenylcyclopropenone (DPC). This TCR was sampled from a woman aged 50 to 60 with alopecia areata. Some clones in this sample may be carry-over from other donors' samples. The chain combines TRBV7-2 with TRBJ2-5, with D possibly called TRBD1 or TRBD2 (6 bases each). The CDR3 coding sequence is TGTGCCAGCTCCGAGGGCGTGGGGGGCGGAGAGACCCAGTACTTC. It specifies CASSEGVGGGETQYF.